The 7 T cell receptor beta chains listed next were all sequenced from one sample in a study of blood T cell repertoires in COVID-19. Only in-frame clones appear in the TCRdb table, and some are missing; sequencing was by immunoSEQ multiplex PCR. Of around 290,000 clones in the sample, roughly 86% were seen once. Sequenced sample: peripheral blood. These receptor sequences come from a woman between 45 and 65 years old who had recovered from COVID-19.

The chain uses TRBV24-1 and TRBJ2-3; D perhaps matches TRBD1 (5 bases). V dropped 5 bases and J dropped 3 bases, with 8 bases sitting between them. The CDR3 extends over 13 amino acids. CDR1 KGHDR and CDR2 SFDVKD come from the germline V gene. The CDR3 nucleotides read TGTGCCACCAGTGTGGCAGGGACAGATACGCAGTATTTT. Amino acids: CATSVAGTDTQYF.

The chain couples TRBV3-1 (or the pseudogene TRBV3-2) to TRBJ1-2, with a possible D match to TRBD1 (5 bases). The germline V and J ends were trimmed by 3 bases and 4 bases, with 12 bases remaining between them. The CDR3 covers 14 residues. The V gene's germline CDR1 is LGHDT and CDR2 YNNKEL (reference sequence). The CDR3 spells CASSQETVGYGYTF. Here the CDR3 DNA reads TGTGCCAGCAGCCAGGAGACAGTTGGCTATGGCTACACCTTC.

The V and J genes are TRBV28 and TRBJ2-1, with 7 bases that match TRBD2. The germline V gene has CDR1 MDHEN and CDR2 SYDVKM. This CDR3 has 16 amino acids. Losses at the gene ends were 5 bases for V and 0 bases for J; bases not matched to a gene: 7. The CDR3 spells CASSGTSASSYNEQFF. The CDR3 DNA follows: TGTGCCAGCAGTGGTACTAGCGCTAGCTCCTACAATGAGCAGTTCTTC.

The chain carries TRBV29-1 and TRBJ2-7, with D possibly being TRBD2 (6 bases). Trimming pared 3 bases from V and 3 bases from J, leaving 21 bases between. Per the germline V gene, CDR1 is SQVTM and CDR2 is ANQGSEA. CDR3 size: 16 residues. The CDR3 loop reads CSVESGVGGAVYEQYF. DNA for the CDR3: TGCAGCGTTGAGTCGGGGGTCGGCGGGGCCGTCTACGAGCAGTACTTC.

The rearrangement links TRBV6-5 to TRBJ2-1; TRBD1 matches 7 bases. Germline CDR1 is MNHEY and CDR2 is SVGAGI. Germline trimming cut 6 bases from V and 10 bases from J; bases unmatched to any gene: 12. The CDR3 length is 14 residues. DNA for the CDR3: TGTGCCAGCAGCGTGGACAGGAGACTTGGCGAGCAGTTCTTC. It translates to CASSVDRRLGEQFF.

The chain carries TRBV12-5 and TRBJ1-1, with D perhaps matching TRBD1 (5 bases). Germline-derived CDR1 and CDR2 are LGHNT and FRNRAP. The germline V and J ends were trimmed by 1 base and 3 bases, with 12 bases remaining between them. This CDR3 is built from 15 residues. The CDR3 nucleotides read TGTGCTAGTGGTTTGGATGGGGCTGGAGACACTGAAGCTTTCTTT. This sequence encodes CASGLDGAGDTEAFF.

This clone was found once. V usage is TRBV19 and J usage is TRBJ1-5, with D possibly TRBD1 on 5 matching bases. Germline V gene sequence: CDR1 LNHDA, CDR2 SQIVND (reference sequence). The V gene lost 4 bases and the J gene lost 5 bases, with 18 bases spanning the gap. There are 16 residues in the CDR3. The CDR3 region is CASSSIWTDKHQPQHF. The CDR3 DNA reads TGTGCCAGTAGTAGTATATGGACGGACAAACATCAGCCCCAGCATTTT.